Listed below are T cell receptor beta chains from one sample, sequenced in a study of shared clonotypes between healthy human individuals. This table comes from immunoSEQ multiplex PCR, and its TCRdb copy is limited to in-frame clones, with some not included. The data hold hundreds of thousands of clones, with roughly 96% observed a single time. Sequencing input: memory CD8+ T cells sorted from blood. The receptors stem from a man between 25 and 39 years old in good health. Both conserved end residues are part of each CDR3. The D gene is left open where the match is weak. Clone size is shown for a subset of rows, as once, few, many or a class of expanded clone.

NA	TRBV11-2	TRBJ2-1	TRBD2	TGTGCCAGCAGCTTAGACGGGCTAGCGGGATTGCGCTCCTACAATGAGCAGTTCTTC	CASSLDGLAGLRSYNEQFF
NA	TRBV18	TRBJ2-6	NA	TGTGCCAGCTCACCGCGAACCAGGGGACTCTCTGGGGCCAACGTCCTGACTTTC	CASSPRTRGLSGANVLTF
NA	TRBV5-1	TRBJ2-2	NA	TGCGCCAGCAGCGGTGGACGTCTCACCGGGGAGCTGTTTTTT	CASSGGRLTGELFF
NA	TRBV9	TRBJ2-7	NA	TGTGCCAGCAGCGTGGGAATGGGACACATCTCCTACGAGCAGTACTTC	CASSVGMGHISYEQYF
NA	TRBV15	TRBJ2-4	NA	TGTGCCACCAGCAGAAAACCTCGGGACATTCAGTACTTC	CATSRKPRDIQYF
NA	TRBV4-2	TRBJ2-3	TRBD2	TGTGCCAGCAGCCAAGATCAGGTAGCGGGAACGGATACGCAGTATTTT	CASSQDQVAGTDTQYF
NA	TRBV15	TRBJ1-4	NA	TGTGCCACCAGCAGCAATCTCGGCGAAAAACTGTTTTTT	CATSSNLGEKLFF
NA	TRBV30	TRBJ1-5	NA	TGTGCCTGGAGTTGGGGCTCAAATCAGCCCCAGCATTTT	CAWSWGSNQPQHF
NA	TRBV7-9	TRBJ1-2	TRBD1	TGTGCCAGCAGCCCGAGGGACAGGGCCCATGGCTACACCTTC	CASSPRDRAHGYTF
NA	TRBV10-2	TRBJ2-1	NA	TGCGCCAGCAGTAGAGGTGGGGGGCAGTTCTTC	CASSRGGGQFF
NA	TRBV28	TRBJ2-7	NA	TGTGCCAGCAGTTTATATGGTGTCGGGGCCTACGAGCAGTACTTC	CASSLYGVGAYEQYF
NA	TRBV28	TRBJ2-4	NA	TGTGCCAGCAGTGCGACAGCTATCTTAGCCAAAAACATTCAGTACTTC	CASSATAILAKNIQYF
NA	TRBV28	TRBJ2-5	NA	TGTGCCAGCAGTTTACCGTTGAGAGACAGGCCCCAAGAGACCCAGTACTTC	CASSLPLRDRPQETQYF
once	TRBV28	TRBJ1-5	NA	TGTGCCAGCAGTGCGGAGTATCAGCCCCAGCATTTT	CASSAEYQPQHF
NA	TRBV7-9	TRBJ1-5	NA	TGTGCCAGCAGCTTAGGGGCGGAAAATCAGCCCCAGCATTTT	CASSLGAENQPQHF
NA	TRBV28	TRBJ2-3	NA	TGTGCCAGCAGTTTTTTTGGCCTTGGTAGCTCAGATACGCAGTATTTT	CASSFFGLGSSDTQYF
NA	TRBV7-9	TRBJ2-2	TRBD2	TGTGCCAGCAGCGAACCGGGGACTAGCGGGGCCGGGGAGCTGTTTTTT	CASSEPGTSGAGELFF
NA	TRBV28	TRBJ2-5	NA	TGTGCCAGCAGTTTGGTGGGGACTGAGACCCAGTACTTC	CASSLVGTETQYF
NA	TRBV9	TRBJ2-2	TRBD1	TGTGCCAGCAGCTTAAGGACAGGGGCGAACACCGGGGAGCTGTTTTTT	CASSLRTGANTGELFF
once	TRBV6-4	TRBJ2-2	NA	TGTGCCAGCAGTGCGGGAGCCGGGGAGCTGTTTTTT	CASSAGAGELFF
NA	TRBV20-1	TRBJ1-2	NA	TGCAGTGCTAGATGGGGCCGTGGCTACACCTTC	CSARWGRGYTF
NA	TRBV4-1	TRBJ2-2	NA	TGCGCCAGCAGCCAAGACTGGCAGGGAGACACCGGGGAGCTGTTTTTT	CASSQDWQGDTGELFF
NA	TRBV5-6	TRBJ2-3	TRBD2	TGTGCCAGCAGCATAGGACTAGCGGGAGCAGATACGCAGTATTTT	CASSIGLAGADTQYF
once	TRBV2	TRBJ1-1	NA	TGTGCCAGCACCCGCCGACAGGCCCTTGAAGCTTTCTTT	CASTRRQALEAFF